This T cell receptor (beta chain) emerged from a study of control samples from healthy donors and cancer patients. Some clones are missing from TCRdb's copy, which holds only in-frame ones; the method was immunoSEQ multiplex PCR. The sample contains 100,000 to 150,000 clones, roughly 90% of which appear only once. The V gene's germline CDR1 is SNHLY and CDR2 FYNNEI. The CDR3 spans 16 residues. Trimming removed 2 bases at V and 2 bases at J, with 16 bases between. The sequence came from a woman under 30 in good health. Sequencing was performed on blood. The rearrangement joins TRBV2 to TRBJ2-7, with a weak D call TRBD2 (6 bases). The CDR3 DNA sequence: TGTGCCAGCAGTGAACTCAACTACCTAGCGACCTACGAGCAGTACTTC. As protein: CASSELNYLATYEQYF. The complete variable domain, with remaining parts taken from reference TRBV2 and TRBJ2-7, reads EPEVTQTPSHQVTQMGQEVILRCVPISNHLYFYWYRQILGQKVEFLVSFYNNEISEKSEIFDDQFSVERPDGSNFTLKIRSTKLEDSAMYFCASSELNYLATYEQYFGPGTRLTVT.